This TCR beta chain was captured by sequencing in a study of metastatic and nonmetastatic thyroid tumors. Study-level background: Malignant thyroid and benign thyroid patients provided blood and tumor or nodule tissue whose repertoires were compared. Study outcomes and limitations: The reported finding was significantly higher TCR beta diversity in malignant thyroid tumors relative to benign nodules, in blood and tumor.

Methods used by the authors: Construction of a distant-metastasis classifier for papillary thyroid cancer relied on CDR3 differences across clinicopathological groups. Using MiXCR, TCRdb reanalyzed the PCR reads. TCRdb's processing, not the study's, gives the V and J calls here. The data show about 17,000 clones, 25% to 30% seen once. This clone has just a few counts. Antigen unknown. Before thyroid surgery, none of the patients had received any treatment. Trimming left V 3 bases short and J 4 bases short, with 10 bases between. The CDR3 spans 14 residues. CDR1 is MNHNY and CDR2 is SVGAGI in the germline V gene (reference sequence).

This clonotype was obtained from a female donor with papillary thyroid cancer or a benign thyroid nodule (not recorded which). Some clones in this sample may be carry-over from other donors' samples. The V and J genes are TRBV6-6 and TRBJ2-1, with D maybe TRBD2 (5 bases). Sample: tumor tissue. This CDR3 is CASSYNGVYNEQFF. The CDR3 nucleotides read TGTGCCAGCAGTTATAACGGGGTTTACAATGAGCAGTTCTTC.